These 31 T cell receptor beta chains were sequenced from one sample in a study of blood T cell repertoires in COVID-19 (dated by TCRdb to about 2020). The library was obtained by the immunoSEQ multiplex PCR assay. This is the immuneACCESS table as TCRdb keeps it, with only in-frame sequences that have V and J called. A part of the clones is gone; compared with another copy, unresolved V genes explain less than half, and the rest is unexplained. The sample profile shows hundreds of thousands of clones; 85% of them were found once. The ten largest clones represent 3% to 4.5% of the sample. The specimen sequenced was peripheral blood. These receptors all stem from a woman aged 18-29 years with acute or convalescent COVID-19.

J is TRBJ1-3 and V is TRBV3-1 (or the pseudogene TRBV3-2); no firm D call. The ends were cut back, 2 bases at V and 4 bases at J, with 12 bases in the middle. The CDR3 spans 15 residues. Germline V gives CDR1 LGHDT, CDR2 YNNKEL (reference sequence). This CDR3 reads CASSQYGEGGNTIYF. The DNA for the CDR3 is TGTGCCAGCAGCCAATACGGGGAGGGAGGAAACACCATATATTTT.

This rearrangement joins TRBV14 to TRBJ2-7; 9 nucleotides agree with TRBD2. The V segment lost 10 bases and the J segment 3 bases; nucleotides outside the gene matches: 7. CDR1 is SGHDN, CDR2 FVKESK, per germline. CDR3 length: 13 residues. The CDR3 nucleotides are TGTGCCACGGGGACAGCGGGAGGCTACGAGCAGTACTTC. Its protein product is CATGTAGGYEQYF.

This chain's CDR3 is CASSPGTPPRLEQYF. The CDR3 coding sequence is TGTGCCAGCTCACCAGGCACACCGCCTCGTCTCGAGCAGTACTTC. The chain is built from TRBV18 and TRBJ2-7; no reliable D call. The CDR3 totals 15 residues. V gave up 2 bases and J gave up 6 bases, with 17 bases separating them. Looked up from germline, CDR1 is KGHSH and CDR2 is LQKENI.

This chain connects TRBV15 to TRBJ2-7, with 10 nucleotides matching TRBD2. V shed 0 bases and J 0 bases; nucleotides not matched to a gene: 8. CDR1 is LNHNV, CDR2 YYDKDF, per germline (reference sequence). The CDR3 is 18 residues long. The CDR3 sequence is CATSREGGAGGISYEQYF. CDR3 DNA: TGTGCCACCAGCAGAGAGGGGGGAGCGGGAGGGATCTCCTACGAGCAGTACTTC.

CDR3 bases: TGTGCCACTGAACGTAGCGGGAGGGGAAATGAGCAGTTCTTC. Translated: CATERSGRGNEQFF. This chain joins TRBV5-4 and TRBJ2-1; 11 bases fit TRBD2. The CDR3 covers 14 residues. Germline lookup yields CDR1 SGHNT and CDR2 YYREEE (reference sequence). V lost 9 bases and J lost 7; bases outside the gene matches: 9.

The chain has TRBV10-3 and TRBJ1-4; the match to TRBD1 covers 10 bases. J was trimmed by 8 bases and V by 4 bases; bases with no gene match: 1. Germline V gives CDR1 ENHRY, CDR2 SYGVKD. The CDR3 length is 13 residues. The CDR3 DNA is TGTGCCATCAGTGGGGACAGGGGAGAAAAACTGTTTTTT. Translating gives CAISGDRGEKLFF.

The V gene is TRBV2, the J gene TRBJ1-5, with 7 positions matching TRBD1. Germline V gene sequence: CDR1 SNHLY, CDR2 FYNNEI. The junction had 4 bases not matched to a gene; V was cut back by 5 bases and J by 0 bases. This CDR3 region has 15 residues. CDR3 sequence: CASSRQGNSNQPQHF. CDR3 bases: TGTGCCAGCAGTAGACAGGGAAATAGCAATCAGCCCCAGCATTTT.

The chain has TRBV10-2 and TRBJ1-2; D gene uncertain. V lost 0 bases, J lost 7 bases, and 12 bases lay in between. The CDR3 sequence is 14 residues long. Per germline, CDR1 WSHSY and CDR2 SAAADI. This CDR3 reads CASSESMAAGGYTF. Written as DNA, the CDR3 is TGCGCCAGCAGTGAGTCAATGGCGGCCGGTGGCTACACCTTC.

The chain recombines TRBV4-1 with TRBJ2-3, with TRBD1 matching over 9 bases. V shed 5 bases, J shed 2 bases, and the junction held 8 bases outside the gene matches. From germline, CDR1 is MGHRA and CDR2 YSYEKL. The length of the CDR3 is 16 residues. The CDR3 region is CASSAGGTGFTDTQYF. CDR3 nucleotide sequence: TGCGCCAGCAGCGCAGGAGGGACAGGGTTCACAGATACGCAGTATTTT.

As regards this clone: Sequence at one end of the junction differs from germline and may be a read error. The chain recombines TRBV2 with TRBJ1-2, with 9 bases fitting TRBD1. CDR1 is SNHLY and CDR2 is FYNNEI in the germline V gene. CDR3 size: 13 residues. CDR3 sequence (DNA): TGTGCCAGCAGCGAAGGACAGGGGATGGGCTACACCTTC. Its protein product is CASSEGQGMGYTF. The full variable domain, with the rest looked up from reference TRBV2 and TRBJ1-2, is EPEVTQTPSHQVTQMGQEVILRCVPISNHLYFYWYRQILGQKVEFLVSFYNNEISEKSEIFDDQFSVERPDGSNFTLKIRSTKLEDSAMYFCASSEGQGMGYTFGSGTRLTVV.

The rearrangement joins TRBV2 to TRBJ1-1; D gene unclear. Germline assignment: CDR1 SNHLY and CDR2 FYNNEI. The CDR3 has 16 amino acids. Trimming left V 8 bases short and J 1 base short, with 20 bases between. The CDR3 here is CASAGVDGTGNTEAFF. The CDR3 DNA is TGTGCCAGCGCTGGCGTAGACGGCACGGGGAACACTGAAGCTTTCTTT.

The CDR3 DNA is TGTGCCAGCAGTTTAAGACAGGCCTATGGCTACACCTTC. It translates to CASSLRQAYGYTF. The chain links TRBV12-3 or TRBV12-4 to TRBJ1-2, with D tentatively TRBD1 (6 bases). This CDR3 is built from 13 residues. V dropped 2 bases and J dropped 4 bases, with 8 bases sitting between them.

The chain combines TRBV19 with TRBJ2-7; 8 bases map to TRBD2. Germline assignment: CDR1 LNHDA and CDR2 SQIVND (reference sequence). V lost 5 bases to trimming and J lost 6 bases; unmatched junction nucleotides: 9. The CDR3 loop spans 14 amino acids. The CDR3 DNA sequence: TGTGCCAGTAGTTCCGGGACTAGTTCGTTCGAGCAGTACTTC. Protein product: CASSSGTSSFEQYF.

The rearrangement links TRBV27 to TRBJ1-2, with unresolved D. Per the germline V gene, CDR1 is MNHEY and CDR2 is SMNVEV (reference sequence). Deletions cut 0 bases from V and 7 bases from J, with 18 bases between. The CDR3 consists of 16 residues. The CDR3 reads CASSLSRVQVGSGYTF. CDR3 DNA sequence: TGTGCCAGCAGTTTATCGAGGGTGCAGGTGGGGAGTGGCTACACCTTC.

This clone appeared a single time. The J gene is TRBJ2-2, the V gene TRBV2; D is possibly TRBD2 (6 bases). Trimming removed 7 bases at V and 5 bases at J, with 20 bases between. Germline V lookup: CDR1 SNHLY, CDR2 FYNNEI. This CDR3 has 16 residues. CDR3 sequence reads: CASTAEGSSFTGELFF. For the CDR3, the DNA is TGTGCCAGCACTGCGGAGGGTTCGTCATTTACCGGGGAGCTGTTTTTT.

The chain's CDR3 is CASSQEKLADYEQYF. The CDR3 DNA is TGCGCCAGCAGCCAAGAAAAACTAGCGGATTACGAGCAGTACTTC. The chain joins TRBV4-1 to TRBJ2-7; TRBD2 aligns across 8 bases. V trimming: 0 bases; J trimming: 4 bases; junction bases outside the gene matches: 5. This CDR3 is 15 amino acids long. Germline V gives CDR1 MGHRA, CDR2 YSYEKL.

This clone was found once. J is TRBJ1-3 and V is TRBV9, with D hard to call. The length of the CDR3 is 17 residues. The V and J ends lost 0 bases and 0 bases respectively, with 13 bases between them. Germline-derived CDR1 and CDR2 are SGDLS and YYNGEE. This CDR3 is CASSVGAAWNSGNTIYF. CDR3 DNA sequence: TGTGCCAGCAGCGTAGGGGCAGCCTGGAACTCTGGAAACACCATATATTTT.

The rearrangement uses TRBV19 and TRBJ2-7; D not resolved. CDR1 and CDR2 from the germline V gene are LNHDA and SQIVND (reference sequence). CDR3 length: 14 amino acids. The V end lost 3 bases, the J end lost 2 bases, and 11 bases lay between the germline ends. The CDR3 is CASSIRHYAYEQYF. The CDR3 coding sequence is TGTGCCAGTAGTATTAGACATTACGCCTACGAGCAGTACTTC.

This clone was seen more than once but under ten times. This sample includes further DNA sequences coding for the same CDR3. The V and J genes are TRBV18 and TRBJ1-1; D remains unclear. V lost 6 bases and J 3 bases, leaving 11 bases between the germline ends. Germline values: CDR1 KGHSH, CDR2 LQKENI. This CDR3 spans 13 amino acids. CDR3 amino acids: CASSPSGDTEAFF. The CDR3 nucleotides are TGTGCCAGCTCCCCCTCGGGTGACACTGAAGCTTTCTTT.

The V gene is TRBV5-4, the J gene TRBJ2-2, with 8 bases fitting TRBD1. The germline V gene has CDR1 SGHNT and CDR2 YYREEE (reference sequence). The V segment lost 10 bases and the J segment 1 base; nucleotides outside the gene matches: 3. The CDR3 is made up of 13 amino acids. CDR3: CAGGTGNTGELFF. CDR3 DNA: TGTGCCGGAGGGACAGGGAACACCGGGGAGCTGTTTTTT.

The CDR3 coding sequence is TGTGCTAGTGGTTCGCCTCCCACGGACAGGGGGGGAAACACCATATATTTT. It encodes CASGSPPTDRGGNTIYF. This chain joins TRBV12-5 and TRBJ1-3; 10 bases are shared with TRBD1. This CDR3 has 17 amino acids. Per the germline V gene, CDR1 is LGHNT and CDR2 is FRNRAP. V shed 4 bases, J shed 4 bases, and the junction held 10 bases outside the gene matches.

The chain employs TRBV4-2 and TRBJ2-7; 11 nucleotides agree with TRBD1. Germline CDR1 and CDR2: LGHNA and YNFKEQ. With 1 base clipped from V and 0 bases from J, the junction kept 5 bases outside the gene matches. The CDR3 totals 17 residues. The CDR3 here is CASSQVWGTGGSYEQYF. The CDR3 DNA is TGTGCCAGCAGCCAAGTGTGGGGGACAGGGGGCTCCTACGAGCAGTACTTC.

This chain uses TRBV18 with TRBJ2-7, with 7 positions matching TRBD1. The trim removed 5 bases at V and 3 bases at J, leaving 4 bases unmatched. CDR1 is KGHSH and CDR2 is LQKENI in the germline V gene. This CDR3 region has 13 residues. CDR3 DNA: TGTGCCAGCTCAAAAGACAGGGACTACGAGCAGTACTTC. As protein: CASSKDRDYEQYF.

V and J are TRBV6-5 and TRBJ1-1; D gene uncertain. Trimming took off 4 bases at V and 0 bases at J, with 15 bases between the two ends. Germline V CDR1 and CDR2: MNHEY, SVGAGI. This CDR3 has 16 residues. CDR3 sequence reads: CASSFRSYSMNTEAFF. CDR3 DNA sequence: TGTGCCAGCAGTTTCCGGAGTTATAGTATGAACACTGAAGCTTTCTTT.

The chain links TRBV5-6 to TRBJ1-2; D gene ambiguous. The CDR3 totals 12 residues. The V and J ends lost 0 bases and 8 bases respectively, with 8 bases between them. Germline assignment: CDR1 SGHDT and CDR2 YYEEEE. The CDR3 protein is CASSLDPGGYTF. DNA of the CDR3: TGTGCCAGCAGCTTGGACCCGGGGGGCTACACCTTC.

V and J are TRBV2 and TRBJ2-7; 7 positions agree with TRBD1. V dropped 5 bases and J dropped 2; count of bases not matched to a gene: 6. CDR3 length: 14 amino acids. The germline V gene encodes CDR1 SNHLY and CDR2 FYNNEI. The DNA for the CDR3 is TGTGCCAGCAGTACGGGACAGACTACCTACGAGCAGTACTTC. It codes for CASSTGQTTYEQYF.

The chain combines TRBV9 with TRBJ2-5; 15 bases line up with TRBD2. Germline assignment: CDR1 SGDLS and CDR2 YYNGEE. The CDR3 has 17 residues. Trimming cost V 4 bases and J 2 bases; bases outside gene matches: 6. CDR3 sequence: CASSTGTSGGTQETQYF. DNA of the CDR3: TGTGCCAGCAGCACTGGGACTAGCGGGGGGACTCAAGAGACCCAGTACTTC.

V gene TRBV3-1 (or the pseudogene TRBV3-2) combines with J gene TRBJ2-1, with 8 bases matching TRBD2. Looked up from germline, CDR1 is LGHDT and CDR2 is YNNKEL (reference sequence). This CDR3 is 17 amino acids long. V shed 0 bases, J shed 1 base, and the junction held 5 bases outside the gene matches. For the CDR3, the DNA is TGTGCCAGCAGCCAAGACGGTTCTAGCGGGTCCTACAATGAGCAGTTCTTC. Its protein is CASSQDGSSGSYNEQFF.

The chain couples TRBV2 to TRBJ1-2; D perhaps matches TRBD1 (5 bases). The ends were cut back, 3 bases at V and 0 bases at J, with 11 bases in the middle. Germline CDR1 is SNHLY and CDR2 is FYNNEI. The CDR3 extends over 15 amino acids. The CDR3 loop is CASSETTETNYGYTF. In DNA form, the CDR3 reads TGTGCCAGCAGTGAGACGACAGAGACTAACTATGGCTACACCTTC.

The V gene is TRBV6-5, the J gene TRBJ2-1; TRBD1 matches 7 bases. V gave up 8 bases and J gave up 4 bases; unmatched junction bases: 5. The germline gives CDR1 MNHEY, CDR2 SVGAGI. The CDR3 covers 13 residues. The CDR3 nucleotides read TGTGCCAGCCGACGGGACAGTTACAATGAGCAGTTCTTC. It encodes CASRRDSYNEQFF.

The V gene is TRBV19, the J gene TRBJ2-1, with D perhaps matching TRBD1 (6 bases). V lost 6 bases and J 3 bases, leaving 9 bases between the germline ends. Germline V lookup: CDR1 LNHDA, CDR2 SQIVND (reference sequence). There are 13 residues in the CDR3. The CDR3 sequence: CASSRQDYNEQFF. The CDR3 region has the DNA TGTGCCAGTAGCCGACAGGACTACAATGAGCAGTTCTTC.